The following is a T cell receptor (beta chain) sequence with its context. What it binds is not known. Those who donated were healthy bone marrow donors. This sample was included in a study of cytomegalovirus exposure and HLA in healthy donors. This CDR3 contains 15 residues. V lost 4 bases and J lost 0, with 10 bases in between. Germline CDR1 is MNHNY and CDR2 is SVGAGI (reference sequence). Primers included in the PCR were 60 Vbeta and 13 Jbeta primers. The data were produced by immunoSEQ multiplex PCR, yet TCRdb's version contains in-frame clones alone and is incomplete. The profile shows more than 30,000 clones, 60% to 70% of them singletons. General study findings and limits: Later examination showed HLA-associated TCR beta chains had greater clonal expansion than equally common others.

This receptor was identified in a man aged 35-49 years in good health and CMV-seropositive. The chain links TRBV6-6 to TRBJ2-1, with a possible D match to TRBD1 (5 bases). Sequencing used PBMCs. The CDR3 protein is CASSSRQSSYNEQFF. CDR3 nucleotide sequence: TGTGCCAGCAGTTCCCGACAGAGCTCCTACAATGAGCAGTTCTTC.